These 8 T cell receptor beta chains originate from one sample sequenced in a study of blood T cell repertoires in COVID-19. Data came from immunoSEQ multiplex PCR; TCRdb stores just in-frame clones and leaves some out. The sample lists about 100,000 clones, roughly 87% occurring once. Sequencing was carried out using peripheral blood. The origin of the receptors is a man aged 30-40 years in a cohort sampled during active COVID-19.

This clone is a singleton in its sample. V gene TRBV12-3 or TRBV12-4 combines with J gene TRBJ1-5; maybe TRBD1 (5 bases). V was shortened by 7 bases and J by 5 bases, with 9 bases between the two germline ends. This CDR3 has 12 amino acids. The CDR3 is CASMRGDQPQHF. CDR3 in DNA: TGTGCCAGCATGCGGGGGGATCAGCCCCAGCATTTT.

The gene calls are TRBV6-5 and TRBJ1-2, with 11 bases lining up with TRBD1. With V trimmed by 6 bases and J by 7 bases, 7 bases remained unmatched. The length of the CDR3 is 14 residues. CDR1 is MNHEY and CDR2 is SVGAGI in the germline V gene. CDR3 nucleotides: TGTGCCAGCAGCTTAGGACAGGGGGCCGTTGGCTACACCTTC. The encoded protein is CASSLGQGAVGYTF.

This chain connects TRBV7-2 to TRBJ2-3; a weak D match, TRBD2 (6 bases). V was trimmed by 2 bases and J by 0 bases, leaving 12 bases between them. The CDR3 has 16 amino acids. CDR1 and CDR2 (germline): SGHTA, FQGNSA. CDR3 sequence: CASSLRSRGSTDTQYF. CDR3 sequence (DNA): TGTGCCAGCAGCTTACGGTCGCGGGGAAGCACAGATACGCAGTATTTT.

This clone was picked up one time. At one end the junction does not follow the germline gene, possibly because of a read error. The chain carries TRBV5-4 and TRBJ2-7, with TRBD2 matching over 11 bases. This CDR3 is built from 16 residues. CDR1 is SGHNT, CDR2 YYREEE, per germline (reference sequence). The CDR3 reads CASSLDTSGGETTKIF. CDR3 coding DNA: TGTGCCAGCAGCTTGGATACTAGCGGGGGAGAAACAACCAAGATTTTC.

The chain recombines TRBV6-5 with TRBJ1-1; 8 bases match TRBD1. The V gene end was trimmed by 6 bases and the J gene end by 4 bases; junction bases not matched to a gene: 7. The CDR3 totals 14 residues. From germline, CDR1 is MNHEY and CDR2 SVGAGI. The CDR3 loop reads CASSLDRGGTEAFF. CDR3 bases: TGTGCCAGCAGCCTAGACAGGGGAGGCACTGAAGCTTTCTTT.

The chain links TRBV27 to TRBJ2-7; D is perhaps TRBD1 (5 bases). V lost 0 bases and J lost 2, with 20 bases in between. The CDR3 is made up of 18 amino acids. The germline gives CDR1 MNHEY, CDR2 SMNVEV (reference sequence). The CDR3, as DNA: TGTGCCAGCAGTTTATCAGCTATAGGGGCAGATCAACCCTACGAGCAGTACTTC. Its translation: CASSLSAIGADQPYEQYF.

This rearrangement joins TRBV7-9 to TRBJ2-7; TRBD1 is a possible D gene (5 bases). Germline V gives CDR1 SEHNR, CDR2 FQNEAQ (reference sequence). Trimming left V 4 bases short and J 2 bases short, with 15 bases between. This CDR3 has 15 residues. This CDR3 is CASSSERQRPYEQYF. CDR3 nucleotide sequence: TGTGCCAGCAGCTCAGAACGACAGAGACCCTACGAGCAGTACTTC.

This clone came up once. V gene TRBV5-6 combines with J gene TRBJ2-3; TRBD2 agrees at 11 bases. CDR3 length equals 19 residues. Germline CDR1 SGHDT, CDR2 YYEEEE. Germline trimming cut 3 bases from V and 4 bases from J; bases unmatched to any gene: 16. In nucleotides, the CDR3 is TGTGCCAGCAGCTCCCTGAGCGGACTAGCGGGTTGGGGCGCAGATACGCAGTATTTT. This sequence encodes CASSSLSGLAGWGADTQYF.